The rows below give T cell receptor beta chains drawn from one sample of a study of blood T cell repertoires in COVID-19. Profiled with immunoSEQ multiplex PCR; TCRdb holds only in-frame clones, not every one. Among over 100,000 clones listed, 85% to 90% were seen once. The sequenced sample consisted of peripheral blood. These receptors came from a man aged 50 or older with acute or convalescent COVID-19. The CDR3 runs from the conserved cysteine through the conserved F or W. A D gene is named only where the DNA matches it firmly. Clone size is not always given. Where it is, it says once, few, many or a class for expanded clones.

CDR3 DNA,CDR3 protein,J gene,D gene,V gene,clone size
TGTGCCAGCAGCCCACCCCTCATCGACAGGGGTGAAGCTTTCTTT,CASSPPLIDRGEAFF,TRBJ1-1,TRBD1,TRBV27,.
TGCGCCAGCAGTGTCACGGCTAGCGGGCAAGAGACCCAGTACTTC,CASSVTASGQETQYF,TRBJ2-5,TRBD2,TRBV10-2,.
TGTGCCATCAGAGAGGGGGCGGGAACAAATCAGCCCCAGCATTTT,CAIREGAGTNQPQHF,TRBJ1-5,TRBD1,TRBV10-3,.
TGTGCCAGTAGTACTAGCGGGACGTACAATGAGCAGTTCTTC,CASSTSGTYNEQFF,TRBJ2-1,TRBD2,TRBV19,once
TGTGCCAGCTCACCACCCCGGGACAGGGAATGCGGCTACACCTTC,CASSPPRDRECGYTF,TRBJ1-2,TRBD1,TRBV18,medium-sized
TGTGCCAGCAGTCCCAGGGACTGGGGATACAATGAGCAGTTCTTC,CASSPRDWGYNEQFF,TRBJ2-1,.,TRBV28,.
TGTGCCAGCAGCCGCTCTAGCGGGGTCTCCTCCGAGCAGTACTTC,CASSRSSGVSSEQYF,TRBJ2-7,TRBD2,TRBV7-2,.
TGTGCCAGTAGTATGGCAGGGAACTCCTACGAGCAGTACTTC,CASSMAGNSYEQYF,TRBJ2-7,.,TRBV19,once
TGCGCCAGCAGGGCCTCCGCTGAAGCTTTCTTT,CASRASAEAFF,TRBJ1-1,.,TRBV5-1,.
TGTGCCAGCGGCGAACGTCTGTATGGGCTCAAGACCCCCGAGCAGTACTTC,CASGERLYGLKTPEQYF,TRBJ2-7,.,TRBV7-6,.
TGTGCCAGCAGCCCGGGACTCGCGGGCAATGAGCAGTTCTTC,CASSPGLAGNEQFF,TRBJ2-1,.,TRBV11-2,.
TGTGCCAGCAGCTTCGGGACTAGCGGAACCTACGAGCAGTACTTC,CASSFGTSGTYEQYF,TRBJ2-7,TRBD2,TRBV11-2,.
TGTGCCAGCAGGGTAGGGGGCCAGGGTTCACCCCTCCACTTT,CASRVGGQGSPLHF,TRBJ1-6,TRBD1,TRBV6-6,.
TGTGCCAGTAGTACTACAGGGGGAGCCCTGCATGGCTACACCTTC,CASSTTGGALHGYTF,TRBJ1-2,TRBD1,TRBV19,.
TGTGCCAGTAGTGAAGGGGTCAATGGTCACACCGGGGAGCTGTTTTTT,CASSEGVNGHTGELFF,TRBJ2-2,.,TRBV19,.
TGTGCCAGTAGTAATTTCCTAGCGGGAGGCCCCCAGTACTTC,CASSNFLAGGPQYF,TRBJ2-7,TRBD2,TRBV19,.
TGTGCCAGCAGTTTGGTTCGCGGCAGCTCTGGAAACACCATATATTTT,CASSLVRGSSGNTIYF,TRBJ1-3,.,TRBV28,.
TGTGCCAGCCACCCGTCTAGGGGTTCACCCCTCCACTTT,CASHPSRGSPLHF,TRBJ1-6,.,TRBV6-6,.
TGTGCCACCAGTCAAACGGGGGGGTACACAGATACGCAGTATTTT,CATSQTGGYTDTQYF,TRBJ2-3,TRBD2,TRBV24-1,once
TGTGCCAGCAGCGCCTACGGGGTTACCGGCTACACCTTC,CASSAYGVTGYTF,TRBJ1-2,.,TRBV28,.
TGTGCCATCAGTGCGTCCGGGACAACCACCGGGGAGCTGTTTTTT,CAISASGTTTGELFF,TRBJ2-2,.,TRBV10-3,.
TGTGCCTCCTCGCCGGGCAGGGGGAACTATGGCTACACCTTC,CASSPGRGNYGYTF,TRBJ1-2,TRBD1,TRBV13,.
TGTGCCAGCTCATGGGGCAGGGGGCCGAACACTGAAGCTTTCTTT,CASSWGRGPNTEAFF,TRBJ1-1,TRBD1,TRBV18,.
TGTGCCAGCAGCTTAGGGGACAGGGGGCGGACCGGGGAGCTGTTTTTT,CASSLGDRGRTGELFF,TRBJ2-2,TRBD1,TRBV7-9,.
TGTGCCAGCACCTATAGGACAGCTGAAGCTTTCTTT,CASTYRTAEAFF,TRBJ1-1,.,TRBV21-1,once
TGTGCCAGCAGCTTGGCGCAGCAAGAGACCCAGTACTTC,CASSLAQQETQYF,TRBJ2-5,.,TRBV5-4,.
TGCAGCGTTGGGGGGCTGACAGGGATGATCTACGAGCAGTACTTC,CSVGGLTGMIYEQYF,TRBJ2-7,TRBD1,TRBV29-1,.
TGCGCCAGCCGACCAGGGACAGGGGCAAACGAGCAGTACTTC,CASRPGTGANEQYF,TRBJ2-7,TRBD1,TRBV5-1,.
TGTGCCGTCCGGGACACAGATACGCAGTATTTT,CAVRDTDTQYF,TRBJ2-3,.,TRBV10-3,.
TGTGCCAGCAGCCACGGGGCCTACGAGCAGTACTTC,CASSHGAYEQYF,TRBJ2-7,.,TRBV5-4,.
TGTGCCAGCCAAGAGGGCGGGACCTTGGGGGTTGAGCAGTTCTTC,CASQEGGTLGVEQFF,TRBJ2-1,.,TRBV11-3,.
TGTGCCAGCACTCACAGGGGGCGTAGCACAGATACGCAGTATTTT,CASTHRGRSTDTQYF,TRBJ2-3,TRBD1,TRBV6-5,.
TGTGCCAGCAGCCAGGGACTAGCGGACACAGATACGCAGTATTTT,CASSQGLADTDTQYF,TRBJ2-3,TRBD2,TRBV11-3,few
TGTGCCAGCAGCTTGCAGGGGATTGATTCACCCCTCCACTTT,CASSLQGIDSPLHF,TRBJ1-6,.,TRBV5-4,.
TGTGCCAGCAGTCTCGGAGGGAATGAGCAGTTCTTC,CASSLGGNEQFF,TRBJ2-1,.,TRBV2,.